This T cell receptor beta chain was sequenced in a study of regulatory T cells in long-lasting Graves disease. This clonotype was counted between two and nine times. To make TCR beta libraries, researchers used iRepertoire HTBI primers and Arm-PCR of CDR3 regions. Via MiXCR, TCRdb re-called the multiplex PCR reads, giving one row per CDR3 protein. The sample has 500,000 to 800,000 distinct CDR3 sequences, 25% to 30% seen once. The time point denotes: persistent/refractory GD, antithyroid drugs over 5 years with positive TRAb. Extracted PBMC RNA gave rise to the TCR library. This receptor was obtained from a female donor with Graves disease. Sample: peripheral blood mononuclear cells (PBMCs), taken when the disease was refractory, from a patient treated with antithyroid drugs.

The DNA for the CDR3 is TGTGCCAGCAGTTACTTCGAGAACCAAGAGACCCAGTACTTC. Amino acids: CASSYFENQETQYF. The chain employs TRBV6-2 or TRBV6-3 and TRBJ2-5; D gene unclear. In germline, CDR1 is MNHEY, CDR2 SVGEGT. The V and J ends lost 1 base and 0 bases respectively, with 6 bases between them. The CDR3 is 14 residues long.